This T cell receptor beta chain stems from a study of technical replicates of blood from several donors. Measured with immunoSEQ multiplex PCR; TCRdb has only the in-frame clones, and not every one. There are around 93,000 clones in the sample; about 94% occur only once, and about 0.3% lies in the top ten. CDR3 length: 18 amino acids. V lost 2 bases, J lost 1 base, and 15 bases lay in between. The germline V gene has CDR1 SGHDN and CDR2 FVKESK. This TCR was sampled from a human donor in good health. Sequenced: T cells isolated from PBMCs. This sequence joins TRBV14 and TRBJ2-6; tentatively, D is TRBD1 (8 bases). The CDR3 nucleotides read TGTGCCAGCAGCCAAAGCGGGACAGGCCGATCTGGGGCCAACGTCCTGACTTTC. It yields the protein CASSQSGTGRSGANVLTF.